This T cell receptor (beta chain) was observed in a study of T cells in Graves' hyperthyroidism and ophthalmopathy. Overall study context: Peripheral blood was secured at the point of initial diagnosis, before any treatment.

Per the germline V gene, CDR1 is SGHDT and CDR2 is YYEEEE. This CDR3 contains 16 residues. The V gene end was trimmed by 0 bases and the J gene end by 3 bases; junction bases not matched to a gene: 3. RNA transcripts served as the template for amplifying TCR beta CDR3 regions. The primer set for the first-round RT-PCR of the TCR CDR3 was HTBI. One entry per CDR3 protein results from TCRdb running MiXCR on the multiplex PCR reads. This repertoire shows 250,000 to 300,000 distinct CDR3 sequences, 13% found once; its top ten account for 6.5% to 10%. General study points: Ophthalmopathy could be told apart from stable hyperthyroidism with a 13 V-J model.

In this sample, this clonotype turned up many times. Its antigen is not identified. This chain uses TRBV5-6 with TRBJ1-1, with 12 nucleotides matching TRBD1. Material: blood. The TCR sequence derives from a woman younger than 45 with Graves' hyperthyroidism that later progressed to Graves' ophthalmopathy. CDR3 sequence reads: CASSLAGQGADTEAFF. CDR3 DNA sequence: TGTGCCAGCAGCTTGGCGGGACAGGGGGCGGACACTGAAGCTTTCTTT. The whole variable domain, filled in from reference TRBV5-6 and TRBJ1-1, reads DAGVTQSPTHLIKTRGQQVTLRCSPKSGHDTVSWYQQALGQGPQFIFQYYEEEERQRGNFPDRFSGHQFPNYSSELNVNALLLGDSALYLCASSLAGQGADTEAFFGQGTRLTVV.